These 22 T cell receptor beta chains were sequenced from one sample in a study of blood T cell repertoires in COVID-19. The table came from immunoSEQ multiplex PCR; TCRdb's copy has only in-frame clones and leaves some out. The sample includes under 300,000 clones, about 80% of them seen just once. The source material was peripheral blood. These receptors were collected from an elderly woman with active or convalescent COVID-19.

V and J are TRBV18 and TRBJ2-7, with D possibly matching TRBD1 (6 bases). Germline V CDR1 and CDR2: KGHSH, LQKENI. This CDR3 comprises 15 residues. Trimming shortened V by 6 bases and J by 1 base, and 16 bases separated the two germline ends. The CDR3 DNA reads as TGTGCCAGCTCTAGCCAAGGTACAGGGTCCTACGAGCAGTACTTC. Amino acids: CASSSQGTGSYEQYF.

This clone was picked up a small number of times. The genes are TRBV5-1 and TRBJ2-7, with 8 bases that match TRBD2. The CDR3 sequence is 14 residues long. Germline lookup yields CDR1 SGHRS and CDR2 YFSETQ. V was clipped by 2 bases and J by 3 bases; unmatched bases: 4. The CDR3: CASSLAGAGYEQYF. For the CDR3, the DNA is TGCGCCAGCAGCTTAGCGGGGGCCGGCTACGAGCAGTACTTC.

The V and J genes are TRBV28 and TRBJ1-4; no firm D call. Germline-derived CDR1 and CDR2 are MDHEN and SYDVKM. V was pared by 0 bases and J by 7 bases, with 18 bases between. The CDR3 spans 17 residues. For the CDR3, the DNA is TGTGCCAGCAGTTTATGGGGCCAACCTCTGCGCAGTGAAAAACTGTTTTTT. Protein: CASSLWGQPLRSEKLFF.

The J gene is TRBJ2-5, the V gene TRBV25-1; D uncertain. The CDR3 is 13 residues long. Trimming removed 3 bases from V and 3 bases from J, with 8 bases in between. Germline V gives CDR1 MGHDK, CDR2 SYGVNS. CDR3 in amino acids: CASSDVGEETQYF. Written as DNA, the CDR3 is TGTGCCAGCAGTGACGTGGGCGAAGAGACCCAGTACTTC.

V and J are TRBV5-1 and TRBJ2-2; possibly TRBD1 for D (6 bases). The CDR3 contains 16 residues. In germline, CDR1 is SGHRS, CDR2 YFSETQ. The V end was cut by 0 bases, the J end by 5 bases, with 14 bases between. CDR3 sequence reads: CASSLDEQGATGELFF. The DNA for the CDR3 is TGCGCCAGCAGCTTGGATGAACAGGGAGCGACCGGGGAGCTGTTTTTT.

The gene calls are TRBV19 and TRBJ2-2; weak D call: TRBD2 (7 bases). Germline CDR1 reads LNHDA; CDR2 reads SQIVND (reference sequence). V gave up 0 bases and J gave up 6 bases, with 11 bases separating them. The CDR3 is made up of 15 amino acids. CDR3 protein: CASSIDSRGPGELFF. In nucleotides, the CDR3 is TGTGCCAGTAGTATAGATTCGCGGGGGCCCGGGGAGCTGTTTTTT.

The chain joins TRBV7-2 to TRBJ1-5; 7 bases are shared with TRBD1. The trim removed 3 bases at V and 5 bases at J, leaving 4 bases unmatched. The CDR3 runs to 14 residues. Germline values: CDR1 SGHTA, CDR2 FQGNSA. The CDR3, as DNA: TGTGCCAGCAGCTTGAGACAGGGTTATCAGCCCCAGCATTTT. As protein: CASSLRQGYQPQHF.

V gene TRBV28 combines with J gene TRBJ1-1; TRBD1 matches 7 bases. The CDR3 covers 12 residues. Germline V gene sequence: CDR1 MDHEN, CDR2 SYDVKM. V lost 4 bases, J lost 11 bases, and 7 bases stayed unmatched. The CDR3 nucleotides are TGTGCCAGCAGTTCCGACAGGGTTGCGGCTTTCTTT. Protein product: CASSSDRVAAFF.

This chain joins TRBV5-4 and TRBJ1-3; 7 bases fit TRBD1. V lost 4 bases, J lost 4 bases, and 11 bases stayed unmatched. Germline loops: CDR1 SGHNT, CDR2 YYREEE (reference sequence). The CDR3 has 16 residues. The CDR3 region is CASSIRDRNPGNTIYF. The CDR3 DNA reads TGTGCCAGCAGCATACGGGACAGAAACCCCGGAAACACCATATATTTT.

This chain connects TRBV5-1 to TRBJ2-7; 11 bases fit TRBD2. This CDR3 spans 15 amino acids. The ends lost 2 bases at V and 5 bases at J; junction bases unmatched: 6. Germline CDR1 is SGHRS and CDR2 is YFSETQ. In DNA form, the CDR3 reads TGCGCCAGCAGCTTCACTAGCGGGAGTAGTAACGAGCAGTACTTC. Its translation: CASSFTSGSSNEQYF.

V gene TRBV5-6 combines with J gene TRBJ2-1; TRBD2 aligns across 12 bases. The trim removed 1 base at V and 6 bases at J, leaving 8 bases unmatched. The CDR3 spans 17 residues. Germline CDR1 and CDR2: SGHDT and YYEEEE. This chain's CDR3 is CASSLIGTSGRANEQFF. The CDR3 DNA reads TGTGCCAGCAGCTTGATTGGGACTAGCGGGCGGGCCAATGAGCAGTTCTTC.

The V and J genes are TRBV28 and TRBJ1-6; tentatively, D is TRBD1 (5 bases). V lost 8 bases, J lost 5 bases, and 25 bases lay in between. The germline gives CDR1 MDHEN, CDR2 SYDVKM. The CDR3 extends over 18 amino acids. CDR3 DNA sequence: TGTGCCAGCTACCCTACGGGCAGGTTTGGGGCGGATAATTCACCCCTCCACTTT. The encoded protein is CASYPTGRFGADNSPLHF.

The chain links TRBV3-1 (or the pseudogene TRBV3-2) to TRBJ2-5, with a weak D call TRBD1 (6 bases). The CDR3 is made up of 15 amino acids. Germline loops: CDR1 LGHDT, CDR2 YNNKEL (reference sequence). Trimming stripped 4 bases from V and 7 bases from J, with 19 bases between. This CDR3 is CASSRLQGWGGTQYF. The CDR3 nucleotides are TGTGCCAGCAGCCGCCTACAGGGTTGGGGCGGGACCCAGTACTTC.

V usage is TRBV5-1 and J usage is TRBJ2-7; perhaps TRBD2 as D (5 bases). Looked up from germline, CDR1 is SGHRS and CDR2 is YFSETQ. Trimming removed 4 bases from V and 2 bases from J, with 13 bases in between. This CDR3 region has 14 residues. DNA of the CDR3: TGCGCCAGCAGCCCCGGGGAGCGGACCTACGAGCAGTACTTC. This gives the protein CASSPGERTYEQYF.

The V gene is TRBV11-2, the J gene TRBJ1-1, with unresolved D. Germline CDR1 is SGHAT and CDR2 is FQNNGV. The CDR3 is made up of 13 amino acids. The V end lost 7 bases, the J end lost 0 bases, and 9 bases lay between the germline ends. CDR3 amino acids: CASTLGVNTEAFF. DNA of the CDR3: TGTGCCAGCACCCTCGGGGTGAACACTGAAGCTTTCTTT.

CDR3 protein: CASSLEGASLETQYF. In DNA form, the CDR3 reads TGTGCCAGCAGCTTAGAGGGGGCGAGTTTAGAGACCCAGTACTTC. The V gene is TRBV13, the J gene TRBJ2-5; 7 bases are a match to TRBD1. Losses at the gene ends were 1 base for V and 4 bases for J; bases not matched to a gene: 6. Germline CDR1 PRHDT, CDR2 FYEKMQ (reference sequence). CDR3 length equals 15 residues.

The rearrangement uses TRBV2 and TRBJ2-5, with 9 nucleotides matching TRBD1. Germline V lookup: CDR1 SNHLY, CDR2 FYNNEI. The CDR3 is 16 amino acids. J gave up 3 bases and V 7 bases, and 12 bases lay outside the gene matches. The chain's CDR3 is CASTKPGQGLKETQYF. As DNA, the CDR3 is TGTGCCAGCACCAAGCCGGGACAGGGCCTTAAAGAGACCCAGTACTTC. Drawing the rest from reference TRBV2 and TRBJ2-5, the complete variable domain is EPEVTQTPSHQVTQMGQEVILRCVPISNHLYFYWYRQILGQKVEFLVSFYNNEISEKSEIFDDQFSVERPDGSNFTLKIRSTKLEDSAMYFCASTKPGQGLKETQYFGPGTRLLVL.

This clone was seen a few times. The genes are TRBV9 and TRBJ2-3; 8 positions agree with TRBD1. CDR1 is SGDLS and CDR2 is YYNGEE in the germline V gene. The ends lost 3 bases at V and 5 bases at J; junction bases unmatched: 8. The CDR3 runs 15 residues. CDR3 protein: CASSGRQGYGDTQYF. The CDR3 nucleotides are TGTGCCAGCAGCGGCCGACAGGGGTATGGAGATACGCAGTATTTT.

J is TRBJ1-1 and V is TRBV21-1. TRBV21-1 is classified as a pseudogene. This CDR3 contains 20 residues. In DNA form, the CDR3 reads TGTGCCAGCAGCCAGAACACAGCGGGACACCCCCCCGTCATGAACACTGAAGCTTTCTTT. Its translation: CASSQNTAGHPPVMNTEAFF.

The V and J genes are TRBV28 and TRBJ1-3; no firm D call. CDR3 length: 12 residues. Germline-derived CDR1 and CDR2 are MDHEN and SYDVKM. V lost 10 bases and J 4 bases, leaving 11 bases between the germline ends. CDR3 residues: CAIQKLGNTIYF. DNA for the CDR3: TGTGCCATCCAGAAATTGGGAAACACCATATATTTT.

The rearrangement uses TRBV5-1 and TRBJ2-5; tentatively, D is TRBD1 (5 bases). Trimming left V 3 bases short and J 5 bases short, with 14 bases between. The CDR3 spans 14 residues. Germline CDR1 is SGHRS and CDR2 is YFSETQ. The CDR3 protein is CASSSGYTGETQYF. CDR3 nucleotides: TGCGCCAGCAGCTCTGGATATACAGGCGAGACCCAGTACTTC.

This chain links TRBV4-1 with TRBJ1-6; weak D call: TRBD1 (5 bases). This CDR3 comprises 14 residues. Germline loops: CDR1 MGHRA, CDR2 YSYEKL. Trimming removed 0 bases at V and 9 bases at J, with 9 bases between. CDR3 residues: CASSQDREGSPLHF. The CDR3 bases are TGCGCCAGCAGCCAAGACAGGGAGGGTTCACCCCTCCACTTT.